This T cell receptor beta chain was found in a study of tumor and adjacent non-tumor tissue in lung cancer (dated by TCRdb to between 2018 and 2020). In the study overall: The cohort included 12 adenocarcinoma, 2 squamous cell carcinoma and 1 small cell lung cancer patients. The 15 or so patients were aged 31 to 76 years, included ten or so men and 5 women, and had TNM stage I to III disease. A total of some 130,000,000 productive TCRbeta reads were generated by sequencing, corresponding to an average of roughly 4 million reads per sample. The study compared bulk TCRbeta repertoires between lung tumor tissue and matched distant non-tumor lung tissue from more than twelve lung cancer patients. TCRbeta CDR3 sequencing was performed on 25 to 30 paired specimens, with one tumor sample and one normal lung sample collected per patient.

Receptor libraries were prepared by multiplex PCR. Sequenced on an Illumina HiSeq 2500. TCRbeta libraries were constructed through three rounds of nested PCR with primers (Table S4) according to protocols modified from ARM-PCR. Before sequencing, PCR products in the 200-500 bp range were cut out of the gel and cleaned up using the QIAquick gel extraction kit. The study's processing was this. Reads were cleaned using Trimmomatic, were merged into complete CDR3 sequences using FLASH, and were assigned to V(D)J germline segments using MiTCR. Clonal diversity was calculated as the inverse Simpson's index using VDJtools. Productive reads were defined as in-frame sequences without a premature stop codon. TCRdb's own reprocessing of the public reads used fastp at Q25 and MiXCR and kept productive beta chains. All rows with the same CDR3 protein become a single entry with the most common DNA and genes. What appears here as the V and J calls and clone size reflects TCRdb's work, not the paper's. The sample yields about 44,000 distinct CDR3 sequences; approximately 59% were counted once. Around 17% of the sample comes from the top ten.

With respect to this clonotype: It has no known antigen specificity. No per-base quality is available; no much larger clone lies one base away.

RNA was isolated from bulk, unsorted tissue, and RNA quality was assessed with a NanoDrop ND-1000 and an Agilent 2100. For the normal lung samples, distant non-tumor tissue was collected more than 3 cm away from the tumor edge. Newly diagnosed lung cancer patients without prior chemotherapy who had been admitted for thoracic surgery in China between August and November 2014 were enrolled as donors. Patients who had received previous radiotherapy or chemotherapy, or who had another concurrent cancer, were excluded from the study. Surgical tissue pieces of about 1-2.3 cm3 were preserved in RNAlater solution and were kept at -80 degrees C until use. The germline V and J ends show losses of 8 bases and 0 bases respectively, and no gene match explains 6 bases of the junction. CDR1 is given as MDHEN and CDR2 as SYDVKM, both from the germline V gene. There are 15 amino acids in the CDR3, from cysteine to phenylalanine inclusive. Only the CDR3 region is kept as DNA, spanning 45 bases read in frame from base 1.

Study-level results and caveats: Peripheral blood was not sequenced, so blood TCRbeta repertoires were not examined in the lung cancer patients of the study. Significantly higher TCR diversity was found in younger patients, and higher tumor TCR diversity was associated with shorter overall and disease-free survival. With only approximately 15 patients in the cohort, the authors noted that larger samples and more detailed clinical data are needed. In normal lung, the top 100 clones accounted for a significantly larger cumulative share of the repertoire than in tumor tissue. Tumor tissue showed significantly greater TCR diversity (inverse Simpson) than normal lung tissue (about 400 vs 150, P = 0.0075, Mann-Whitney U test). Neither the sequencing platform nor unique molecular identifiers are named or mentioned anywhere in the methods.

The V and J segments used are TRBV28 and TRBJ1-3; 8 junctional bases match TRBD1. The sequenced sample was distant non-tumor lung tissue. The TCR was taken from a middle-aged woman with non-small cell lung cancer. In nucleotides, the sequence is TGTGCCAGCGGTGGACAGGGCGACTCTGGAAACACCATATATTTT. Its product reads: CASGGQGDSGNTIYF.